These 29 T cell receptor beta chains were all obtained from the same sample, sequenced in a study of blood T cell repertoires in COVID-19. This table comes from immunoSEQ multiplex PCR, and its TCRdb copy is limited to in-frame clones, with some not included. The table lists about 76,000 clones, 70% to 90% of them singletons. Sequences were obtained from peripheral blood. The receptors shown here come from a man aged 55 to 69 with COVID-19, enrolled during active disease.

This chain joins TRBV9 and TRBJ2-2, with TRBD1 matching over 7 bases. This CDR3 region has 14 residues. V gave up 6 bases and J gave up 1 base; unmatched junction bases: 3. Germline V gene data show CDR1 as SGDLS and CDR2 as YYNGEE. DNA for the CDR3: TGTGCCAGCACCCGGACAGGGAACACCGGGGAGCTGTTTTTT. Its translation: CASTRTGNTGELFF.

The chain carries TRBV6-5 and TRBJ2-7, with D possibly being TRBD2 (6 bases). CDR1 is MNHEY and CDR2 is SVGAGI in the germline V gene. Trimming cost V 8 bases and J 1 base, with 12 bases left between them. This CDR3 has 13 amino acids. CDR3 in DNA: TGTGCCAGCGGCTCCGGGACTTCCTACGAGCAGTACTTC. As protein: CASGSGTSYEQYF.

The V gene is TRBV2, the J gene TRBJ1-2; D may be TRBD1 (6 bases). The CDR3 has 14 residues. Germline-derived CDR1 and CDR2 are SNHLY and FYNNEI. V was cut by 3 bases and J by 8 bases, with 16 bases left in between. The CDR3 is CASSEIPRGEGYTF. In nucleotides, the CDR3 is TGTGCCAGCAGTGAGATCCCCAGGGGAGAGGGCTACACCTTC.

The rearrangement joins TRBV10-3 to TRBJ1-2, with no clear D. The CDR3 has 12 amino acids. Trimming left V 6 bases short and J 6 bases short, with 11 bases between. From germline, CDR1 is ENHRY and CDR2 SYGVKD. The CDR3 nucleotides read TGTGCCATCAGCGCGGCCGGGGATGGCTACACCTTC. This codes for CAISAAGDGYTF.

The table lists this clone with a few counts. The V call is TRBV29-1, the J call TRBJ1-2, with 8 bases identical to TRBD1. The junction had 12 bases not matched to a gene; V was cut back by 1 base and J by 8 bases. Germline CDR1 is SQVTM and CDR2 is ANQGSEA. This CDR3 contains 15 residues. The CDR3 sequence: CSVEVGATGAGGYTF. CDR3 in DNA: TGCAGCGTTGAAGTAGGGGCGACAGGGGCTGGGGGCTACACCTTC.

V gene TRBV4-2 combines with J gene TRBJ2-2; 7 bases line up with TRBD2. CDR1 LGHNA and CDR2 YNFKEQ come from the germline V gene. V trimming: 2 bases; J trimming: 0 bases; junction bases outside the gene matches: 9. The CDR3 length is 18 residues. For the CDR3, the DNA is TGTGCCAGCAGCCAATGGGGGGGACGTAGCACGAACACCGGGGAGCTGTTTTTT. The encoded protein is CASSQWGGRSTNTGELFF.

This chain connects TRBV5-1 to TRBJ2-7; D may be TRBD1 (6 bases). Looked up from germline, CDR1 is SGHRS and CDR2 is YFSETQ. V lost 2 bases and J 2 bases, leaving 11 bases between the germline ends. CDR3 length: 14 residues. CDR3 sequence (DNA): TGCGCCAGCAGCTTACAGGGACCCCCCTACGAGCAGTACTTC. Protein: CASSLQGPPYEQYF.

This chain uses TRBV18 with TRBJ2-1; 9 bases are a match to TRBD1. Trimming took 8 bases from V and 12 from J; bases not matched to a gene: 8. CDR3 length equals 12 residues. Germline CDR1 is KGHSH and CDR2 is LQKENI. The CDR3 reads CASAGQGEVQFF. The CDR3 region has the DNA TGTGCCAGCGCGGGACAGGGTGAAGTGCAGTTCTTC.

The V gene is TRBV27, the J gene TRBJ1-6, with 7 bases identical to TRBD1. Per germline, CDR1 MNHEY and CDR2 SMNVEV (reference sequence). V shed 3 bases, J shed 9 bases, and the junction held 8 bases outside the gene matches. The CDR3 loop spans 15 amino acids. CDR3 bases: TGTGCCAGCAGTTTCTCGGACAGGAAGCCTTCACCCCTCCACTTT. As protein: CASSFSDRKPSPLHF.

This chain joins TRBV2 and TRBJ2-7; 8 positions match TRBD2. The CDR3 is made up of 14 amino acids. With 7 bases clipped from V and 2 bases from J, the junction kept 7 bases outside the gene matches. Germline CDR1 is SNHLY and CDR2 is FYNNEI. The CDR3 loop reads CASITSGGPYEQYF. CDR3 bases: TGTGCCAGCATAACTAGCGGAGGCCCCTACGAGCAGTACTTC.

V and J are TRBV28 and TRBJ2-2; no reliable D call. V lost 2 bases and J lost 0, with 7 bases in between. This CDR3 is 15 amino acids long. The germline gives CDR1 MDHEN, CDR2 SYDVKM. The CDR3 DNA is TGTGCCAGCAGTTTACTATTCGCGAACACCGGGGAGCTGTTTTTT. Translating gives CASSLLFANTGELFF.

The chain is built from TRBV2 and TRBJ1-5, with TRBD1 as a possible D gene (5 bases). CDR1 and CDR2 (germline): SNHLY, FYNNEI. Trimming took off 3 bases at V and 2 bases at J, with 11 bases between the two ends. The CDR3 covers 15 residues. CDR3 nucleotides: TGTGCCAGCAGTGACCGGGGGGTCGGCAATCAGCCCCAGCATTTT. Encoded protein: CASSDRGVGNQPQHF.

The chain is built from TRBV29-1 and TRBJ2-1, with a possible D match to TRBD2 (5 bases). Germline V gene sequence: CDR1 SQVTM, CDR2 ANQGSEA. V was clipped by 3 bases and J by 5 bases, with 26 bases between them. The length of the CDR3 is 18 residues. The CDR3 DNA follows: TGCAGCGTTGATTACCCCGCGCAAGGACTCCACACTAACAATGAGCAGTTCTTC. Translated, it gives CSVDYPAQGLHTNNEQFF.

The chain combines TRBV2 with TRBJ2-7, with 9 bases matching TRBD2. CDR1 is SNHLY and CDR2 is FYNNEI in the germline V gene. This CDR3 contains 14 residues. The J segment lost 2 bases and the V segment lost 6 bases, leaving 5 bases of the junction unmatched. The CDR3 nucleotides read TGTGCCAGCAGATTACTAGCGGGCCCCTACGAGCAGTACTTC. As protein: CASRLLAGPYEQYF.

The chain is built from TRBV6-5 and TRBJ2-7; 11 positions match TRBD2. The CDR3 is 16 amino acids. Germline CDR1 reads MNHEY; CDR2 reads SVGAGI. The J segment lost 2 bases and the V segment lost 3 bases, leaving 6 bases of the junction unmatched. Here the CDR3 DNA reads TGTGCCAGCAGTTATGAAGTAGCGGGAGGGACCTACGAGCAGTACTTC. Amino acids: CASSYEVAGGTYEQYF.

The chain recombines TRBV10-3 with TRBJ2-1, with TRBD1 matching over 9 bases. The CDR3 runs to 16 residues. Germline trimming cut 8 bases from V and 5 bases from J; bases unmatched to any gene: 13. Germline-derived CDR1 and CDR2 are ENHRY and SYGVKD. DNA of the CDR3: TGTGCCATCGCCGGGAGCGGGACAGGGCTCGACAATGAGCAGTTCTTC. Translating it yields CAIAGSGTGLDNEQFF.

This chain joins TRBV7-9 and TRBJ2-7; D remains ambiguous. V was pared by 5 bases and J by 6 bases, with 8 bases between. The CDR3 is 11 amino acids. From germline, CDR1 is SEHNR and CDR2 FQNEAQ (reference sequence). CDR3 in DNA: TGTGCCAGCAGCCGTTATCGCGAGCAGTACTTC. It yields the protein CASSRYREQYF.

V gene TRBV7-9 combines with J gene TRBJ1-1; D call uncertain. This CDR3 region has 13 residues. Trimming removed 1 base at V and 11 bases at J, with 14 bases between. The germline gives CDR1 SEHNR, CDR2 FQNEAQ (reference sequence). The CDR3 DNA reads as TGTGCCAGCAGCTTAGGCCCGGTGGTGGAGGCTTTCTTT. It codes for CASSLGPVVEAFF.

V and J are TRBV28 and TRBJ1-1; unclear D gene. CDR3 length: 13 amino acids. V gave up 2 bases and J gave up 4 bases, with 8 bases separating them. The germline V gene has CDR1 MDHEN and CDR2 SYDVKM. The CDR3 loop is CASSLRVSTEAFF. In nucleotides, the CDR3 is TGTGCCAGCAGTTTACGGGTTAGCACTGAAGCTTTCTTT.

This chain connects TRBV6-1 to TRBJ1-6; D is unresolved. Germline lookup yields CDR1 MNHNS and CDR2 SASEGT. This CDR3 is built from 16 residues. Trimming took 3 bases from V and 9 from J, leaving 18 bases between them. CDR3 bases: TGTGCCAGCAGTGACAGGTTTGCGGGCTCCTCTTCACCCCTCCACTTT. Translating it yields CASSDRFAGSSSPLHF.

The chain uses TRBV20-1 and TRBJ1-1, with D maybe TRBD1 (5 bases). The CDR3 consists of 11 residues. Germline CDR1 reads DFQATT; CDR2 reads SNEGSKA (reference sequence). Trimming shortened V by 1 base and J by 7 bases, and 7 bases separated the two germline ends. As DNA, the CDR3 is TGCAGTGCTAGAGGACAGATTGAAGCTTTCTTT. This encodes CSARGQIEAFF.

The rearrangement uses TRBV6-5 and TRBJ2-1, with D unclear. Germline-derived CDR1 and CDR2 are MNHEY and SVGAGI. V was trimmed by 3 bases and J by 4 bases, leaving 16 bases between them. This CDR3 is 16 amino acids long. The CDR3, as DNA: TGTGCCAGCAGTTATAAAAACTCCCCACTTTACAATGAGCAGTTCTTC. This sequence encodes CASSYKNSPLYNEQFF.

The CDR3 loop is CASSLDNGNTIYF. The CDR3 DNA reads TGTGCCAGCAGCTTAGACAACGGAAACACCATATATTTT. The chain employs TRBV7-2 and TRBJ1-3; D is undetermined. The germline V and J ends were trimmed by 1 base and 4 bases, with 5 bases remaining between them. The germline V gene has CDR1 SGHTA and CDR2 FQGNSA. CDR3 length equals 13 residues.

This chain links TRBV3-1 (or the pseudogene TRBV3-2) with TRBJ1-6; tentative D call: TRBD1 (5 bases). Germline V gene lookup returns CDR1 LGHDT and CDR2 YNNKEL (reference sequence). V shed 4 bases and J shed 7 bases, with 17 bases lying between them. The CDR3 has 16 residues. The CDR3 DNA follows: TGTGCCAGCAGCCCGGGGGGTGTGGCGGGGAATTCACCCCTCCACTTT. This translates into CASSPGGVAGNSPLHF.

The rearrangement joins TRBV30 to TRBJ1-4; unclear D gene. There are 13 residues in the CDR3. In germline, CDR1 is GTSNPN, CDR2 SVGIG (reference sequence). Trimming took off 5 bases at V and 6 bases at J, with 13 bases between the two ends. DNA for the CDR3: TGTGCCTGGGGGCCGGGAGGTCATGAAAAACTGTTTTTT. It specifies CAWGPGGHEKLFF.

This chain links TRBV3-1 (or the pseudogene TRBV3-2) with TRBJ2-3; 7 bases align to TRBD1. Germline values: CDR1 LGHDT, CDR2 YNNKEL (reference sequence). The CDR3 length is 14 residues. After removal of 4 bases from V and 2 bases from J, the junction contained 3 bases not matched to a gene. CDR3 bases: TGTGCCAGCAGCCGACAGGGCCTCACAGATACGCAGTATTTT. Translated: CASSRQGLTDTQYF.

The V and J genes are TRBV7-6 and TRBJ2-2; TRBD2 aligns across 10 bases. The J segment lost 6 bases and the V segment lost 5 bases, leaving 12 bases of the junction unmatched. The CDR3 runs to 17 residues. From germline, CDR1 is SGHVS and CDR2 FNYEAQ. The CDR3 sequence: CASSINLLAGTPGELFF. CDR3 in DNA: TGTGCCAGCAGCATAAATCTACTAGCGGGAACTCCCGGGGAGCTGTTTTTT. Supplemented by reference TRBV7-6 and TRBJ2-2, the full variable domain reads GAGVSQSPRYKVTKRGQDVALRCDPISGHVSLYWYRQALGQGPEFLTYFNYEAQQDKSGLPNDRFSAERPEGSISTLTIQRTEQRDSAMYRCASSINLLAGTPGELFFGEGSRLTVL.

This clone was counted a few times. The chain combines TRBV11-2 with TRBJ2-1; weak D call: TRBD1 (6 bases). Germline V gives CDR1 SGHAT, CDR2 FQNNGV. The CDR3 has 17 residues. V lost 2 bases to trimming and J lost 8 bases, with 22 bases between them. The CDR3 nucleotides are TGTGCCAGCAGCTTATTTTCGCGTTTGTCTAAGGGGGATGAGCAGTTCTTC. Translated, it gives CASSLFSRLSKGDEQFF.

V and J are TRBV29-1 and TRBJ1-2; 10 positions agree with TRBD1. The germline gives CDR1 SQVTM, CDR2 ANQGSEA. The CDR3 contains 15 residues. Trimming removed 4 bases from V and 3 bases from J; junction bases left unmatched: 8. CDR3 residues: CSVGNTDRGYYGYTF. The CDR3 DNA reads TGCAGCGTTGGAAATACGGACAGGGGGTACTATGGCTACACCTTC.